The 32 T cell receptor beta chains given below trace back to one sample, sequenced in a study of T cell repertoires in cytomegalovirus infection. TCRdb re-analysed the reads in MiXCR, keeping a single row per CDR3 protein. The sample carries fewer than 350,000 distinct CDR3 sequences, about 29% recorded once. No cognate antigen is known for these TCRs. Sequenced here: cultured PBMCs, sampled from culture after CMV antigen stimulation. All receptors come from a human donor in good health (CMV status not recorded). Some clones in this sample may be carry-over from other donors' samples.

This clonotype appeared a few times. The chain recombines TRBV7-6 with TRBJ1-3; 8 nucleotides line up with TRBD1. Germline CDR1 is SGHVS and CDR2 is FNYEAQ. The length of the CDR3 is 18 residues. Trimming took 1 base from V and 0 from J; bases not matched to a gene: 8. CDR3 sequence (DNA): TGTGCCAGCAGCTTAGTAGCAGGGGGCGAAGTCTCTGGAAACACCATATATTTT. It translates to CASSLVAGGEVSGNTIYF.

This clonotype was recorded a few times. The rearrangement uses TRBV11-2 and TRBJ1-2, with TRBD1 identical over 9 bases. Germline-derived CDR1 and CDR2 are SGHAT and FQNNGV. This CDR3 spans 18 amino acids. Germline trimming cut 0 bases from V and 3 bases from J; bases unmatched to any gene: 11. Written as DNA, the CDR3 is TGTGCCAGCAGCTTAGACCACAGGGGGCCTATACTCTACTATGGCTACACCTTC. Its translation: CASSLDHRGPILYYGYTF.

The CDR3 reads CASSTGGASYNEQFF. The CDR3 DNA is TGTGCCAGCAGTACCGGGGGGGCGTCCTACAATGAGCAGTTCTTC. The chain is built from TRBV7-2 and TRBJ2-1; 8 nucleotides align to TRBD2. The CDR3 spans 15 residues. Per germline, CDR1 SGHTA and CDR2 FQGNSA. J gave up 1 base and V 6 bases, and 5 bases lay outside the gene matches. The full variable domain, its missing parts supplied by reference TRBV7-2 and TRBJ2-1, is GAGVSQSPSNKVTEKGKDVELRCDPISGHTALYWYRQSLGQGLEFLIYFQGNSAPDKSGLPSDRFSAERTGGSVSTLTIQRTQQEDSAVYLCASSTGGASYNEQFFGPGTRLTVL.

This chain connects TRBV7-8 to TRBJ2-7, with TRBD2 as a possible D gene (6 bases). Germline CDR1 reads SGHVS; CDR2 reads FQNEAQ. CDR3 length equals 14 residues. Trimming left V 3 bases short and J 5 bases short, with 14 bases between. In nucleotides, the CDR3 is TGTGCCAGCAGCTTTGGGGGGTCCCGCCACGAGCAGTACTTC. Encoded protein: CASSFGGSRHEQYF.

The chain is built from TRBV19 and TRBJ1-3, with D possibly matching TRBD1 (5 bases). Looked up from germline, CDR1 is LNHDA and CDR2 is SQIVND (reference sequence). The V gene lost 5 bases and the J gene lost 0 bases, with 14 bases spanning the gap. The CDR3 sequence is 16 residues long. CDR3: CASSPGGTSSGNTIYF. DNA of the CDR3: TGTGCCAGTAGTCCGGGAGGGACCAGCTCTGGAAACACCATATATTTT.

This clonotype was counted many times. This rearrangement joins TRBV5-5 to TRBJ1-1; D gene ambiguous. With 4 bases removed from V and 3 bases from J, the gap between germline ends came to 10 bases. The CDR3 has 13 amino acids. Looked up from germline, CDR1 is SGHKS and CDR2 is YYEKEE (reference sequence). The CDR3 loop reads CASSLAADTEAFF. DNA for the CDR3: TGTGCCAGCAGCCTGGCAGCCGACACTGAAGCTTTCTTT.

This clonotype appeared many times. The chain combines TRBV7-2 with TRBJ1-2; TRBD1 matches at 7 bases. The CDR3 length is 15 residues. The germline V gene has CDR1 SGHTA and CDR2 FQGNSA. The V gene end was trimmed by 5 bases and the J gene end by 8 bases; junction bases not matched to a gene: 14. CDR3: CASSILFRTGQGYTF. The CDR3, as DNA: TGTGCCAGCAGCATCCTCTTTAGGACAGGACAGGGCTACACCTTC.

The chain employs TRBV7-6 and TRBJ2-3, with unresolved D. CDR3 length: 15 residues. Trimming cost V 7 bases and J 5 bases, with 19 bases left between them. Germline CDR1 SGHVS, CDR2 FNYEAQ. The CDR3 loop reads CASNPTQSAGDTQYF. The CDR3 region has the DNA TGTGCCAGCAACCCTACGCAGAGCGCCGGAGATACGCAGTATTTT.

The chain recombines TRBV27 with TRBJ2-7, with TRBD1 matching over 7 bases. Trimming took 2 bases from V and 0 from J; bases not matched to a gene: 10. The germline V gene has CDR1 MNHEY and CDR2 SMNVEV (reference sequence). The CDR3 spans 17 residues. CDR3 loop: CASSLIPGTVLSYEQYF. DNA for the CDR3: TGTGCCAGCAGTTTAATACCCGGGACAGTCCTCTCCTACGAGCAGTACTTC.

V is TRBV5-4 and J is TRBJ1-5; D not certain. With 0 bases removed from V and 2 bases from J, the gap between germline ends came to 6 bases. The CDR3 extends over 14 amino acids. The germline V gene encodes CDR1 SGHNT and CDR2 YYREEE (reference sequence). The CDR3 DNA sequence: TGTGCCAGCAGCTTGGCCCCCGGCAATCAGCCCCAGCATTTT. It is translated as CASSLAPGNQPQHF.

This sequence joins TRBV7-2 and TRBJ2-3; 10 bases are shared with TRBD2. From germline, CDR1 is SGHTA and CDR2 FQGNSA. The CDR3 sequence is 16 residues long. V was pared by 6 bases and J by 0 bases, with 6 bases of the junction left unmatched. The CDR3 region is CASSRTSGGSTDTQYF. The CDR3 DNA follows: TGTGCCAGCAGTCGGACTAGCGGAGGGAGCACAGATACGCAGTATTTT.

This clonotype was seen just once. The DNA of the CDR3 is TGTGCCAGCTCACCGAACTACTTGGGACAGGGGGCCGAGCAGTACTTC. This gives the protein CASSPNYLGQGAEQYF. V gene TRBV18 combines with J gene TRBJ2-7; 12 nucleotides match TRBD1. CDR1 is KGHSH and CDR2 is LQKENI in the germline V gene. The junction had 9 bases not matched to a gene; V was cut back by 3 bases and J by 6 bases. The CDR3 contains 16 residues.

The V call is TRBV5-1, the J call TRBJ2-2, with 8 bases matching TRBD2. J gave up 2 bases and V 4 bases, and 7 bases lay outside the gene matches. The length of the CDR3 is 16 residues. Germline loops: CDR1 SGHRS, CDR2 YFSETQ. CDR3 DNA: TGCGCCAGCAGCCAACTAGCGGAGGCCAACACCGGGGAGCTGTTTTTT. This gives the protein CASSQLAEANTGELFF.

This clonotype was seen more than once but under ten times. The rearrangement joins TRBV18 to TRBJ2-2; D gene unclear. CDR3 length: 16 residues. Germline V CDR1 and CDR2: KGHSH, LQKENI. With 1 base removed from V and 1 base from J, the gap between germline ends came to 10 bases. The DNA for the CDR3 is TGTGCCAGCTCACCACGAGAGGAGCTGAACACCGGGGAGCTGTTTTTT. Translating it yields CASSPREELNTGELFF.

This clonotype was seen many times. This rearrangement joins TRBV28 to TRBJ1-4; 7 bases are shared with TRBD1. The CDR3 is 15 residues long. Germline V gives CDR1 MDHEN, CDR2 SYDVKM. V trimming: 4 bases; J trimming: 3 bases; junction bases outside the gene matches: 5. Here the CDR3 reads CASSSTGDPNEKLFF. The CDR3, as DNA: TGTGCCAGCAGTTCAACAGGGGATCCTAATGAAAAACTGTTTTTT.

V gene TRBV6-5 combines with J gene TRBJ2-7, with D perhaps TRBD1 or TRBD2 (5 bases each). The CDR3 loop spans 15 amino acids. Per germline, CDR1 MNHEY and CDR2 SVGAGI. V dropped 2 bases and J dropped 1 base, with 12 bases sitting between them. CDR3 region: CASSYDGTTSYEQYF. The CDR3 region has the DNA TGTGCCAGCAGTTACGATGGGACCACGTCCTACGAGCAGTACTTC.

In DNA form, the CDR3 reads TGTGCCAGCAGAGAGAGGGGGAGGGGTGGGGAGCTGTTTTTT. It specifies CASRERGRGGELFF. The chain uses TRBV6-1 and TRBJ2-2, with D perhaps TRBD2 (7 bases). CDR3 length: 14 amino acids. V gave up 6 bases and J gave up 8 bases, with 16 bases separating them. Germline V CDR1 and CDR2: MNHNS, SASEGT.

Notes on this clonotype: The junction differs from germline at one of its ends, possibly a read error. This chain links TRBV20-1 with TRBJ1-5; TRBD1 matches at 8 bases. Germline CDR1 is DFQATT and CDR2 is SNEGSKA (reference sequence). The CDR3 runs to 13 residues. The CDR3 loop is CSARGQGAQPQHF. CDR3 in DNA: TGCAGTGCCAGAGGACAGGGTGCCCAGCCCCAGCATTTT.

The genes are TRBV27 and TRBJ2-1, with 14 bases fitting TRBD2. CDR3 length equals 20 residues. V shed 6 bases, J shed 0 bases, and the junction held 13 bases outside the gene matches. Germline V gene sequence: CDR1 MNHEY, CDR2 SMNVEV (reference sequence). Here the CDR3 reads CASSRPGLAGALSSYNEQFF. In DNA, the CDR3 is TGTGCCAGCAGCCGGCCGGGACTAGCGGGGGCCCTGAGCTCCTACAATGAGCAGTTCTTC.

This clonotype was counted only a few times. The rearrangement links TRBV20-1 to TRBJ1-1, with D uncertain. CDR3 length: 13 amino acids. Trimming stripped 6 bases from V and 0 bases from J, with 11 bases between. The germline gives CDR1 DFQATT, CDR2 SNEGSKA (reference sequence). The CDR3 DNA reads as TGCAGTGCAACGAGATTCATGAACACTGAAGCTTTCTTT. Translated: CSATRFMNTEAFF.

This clonotype was counted at least ten times. The genes are TRBV6-5 and TRBJ2-5; 8 nucleotides align to TRBD2. Germline loops: CDR1 MNHEY, CDR2 SVGAGI. The V segment lost 2 bases and the J segment 7 bases; nucleotides outside the gene matches: 12. The CDR3 consists of 16 residues. CDR3 sequence reads: CASSYGRAGAPRTQYF. CDR3 nucleotide sequence: TGTGCCAGCAGTTACGGTCGAGCGGGGGCCCCGCGGACCCAGTACTTC.

This clonotype was counted a few times. This chain joins TRBV12-3 or TRBV12-4 and TRBJ2-7, with TRBD2 identical over 13 bases. Trimming cost V 5 bases and J 3 bases; bases outside gene matches: 22. This CDR3 is built from 21 residues. DNA for the CDR3: TGTGCCAGCAGTAGAACTGGGACTAGCGGGGTAAGGAGGGACTACTACTACGAGCAGTACTTC. Protein sequence: CASSRTGTSGVRRDYYYEQYF.

This clonotype was observed a few times. This chain uses TRBV10-3 with TRBJ2-1; 7 positions agree with TRBD2. J lost 2 bases, V lost 8 bases, and 6 bases had no gene match. Germline CDR1 and CDR2: ENHRY and SYGVKD. This CDR3 has 14 amino acids. The CDR3 is CAISASGTYNEQFF. CDR3 coding DNA: TGTGCCATCTCGGCTAGCGGTACCTACAATGAGCAGTTCTTC.

The rearrangement links TRBV6-6 to TRBJ2-3; TRBD1 might be the D (5 bases). This CDR3 spans 13 amino acids. Germline V lookup: CDR1 MNHNY, CDR2 SVGAGI (reference sequence). Trimming left V 5 bases short and J 5 bases short, with 11 bases between. This CDR3 reads CASSQGREDTQYF. As DNA, the CDR3 is TGTGCCAGCAGTCAGGGTAGAGAAGATACGCAGTATTTT.

This clonotype showed up just a few times. The chain recombines TRBV7-2 with TRBJ2-7; D gene ambiguous. Trimming took 7 bases from V and 6 from J, leaving 16 bases between them. There are 13 residues in the CDR3. Germline-derived CDR1 and CDR2 are SGHTA and FQGNSA. Written as DNA, the CDR3 is TGTGCCAGCACGAGTGGCGTTCAAGGCGAGCAGTACTTC. It specifies CASTSGVQGEQYF.

In nucleotides, the CDR3 is TGTGCCAGCAGCCAAGAAGGGGACCGGGAGCTGTTTTTT. Translating gives CASSQEGDRELFF. V and J are TRBV4-2 and TRBJ2-2; D tentatively reads TRBD1 or TRBD2 (5 bases each). This CDR3 is 13 amino acids long. Between the trimmed V and J ends, which lost 0 bases and 9 bases, there was a span of 8 bases. Per the germline V gene, CDR1 is LGHNA and CDR2 is YNFKEQ.

V and J are TRBV27 and TRBJ2-7; D call uncertain. The CDR3 has 13 residues. Looked up from germline, CDR1 is MNHEY and CDR2 is SMNVEV (reference sequence). Trimming pared 0 bases from V and 9 bases from J, leaving 12 bases between. CDR3 bases: TGTGCCAGCAGTTTATCGATACGGGTCGGGCAGTACTTC. Its protein is CASSLSIRVGQYF.

The genes are TRBV19 and TRBJ2-6; no clear D gene. The germline CDR1 and CDR2 sequences are LNHDA and SQIVND (reference sequence). The CDR3 is 15 amino acids. Trimming shortened V by 5 bases and J by 1 base, and 9 bases separated the two germline ends. The CDR3 DNA sequence: TGTGCCAGTAGTCCTGTCCGGTCTGGGGCCAACGTCCTGACTTTC. Its translation is CASSPVRSGANVLTF.

This clonotype was seen only a few times. This chain uses TRBV19 with TRBJ1-2; 9 bases match TRBD1. CDR3 length: 15 residues. V gave up 9 bases and J gave up 0 bases; unmatched junction bases: 8. Germline loops: CDR1 LNHDA, CDR2 SQIVND (reference sequence). The CDR3 loop reads CASSPRDRANYGYTF. The CDR3 DNA follows: TGTGCCAGCTCACCTAGGGACAGGGCTAACTATGGCTACACCTTC.

V is TRBV3-1 and J is TRBJ1-2; D gene uncertain. The germline V gene encodes CDR1 LGHDT and CDR2 YNNKEL (reference sequence). The length of the CDR3 is 15 residues. The ends were cut back, 3 bases at V and 3 bases at J, with 14 bases in the middle. Here the CDR3 DNA reads TGTGCCAGCAGCCATAATCGTCCTTCAGACTATGGCTACACCTTC. As protein: CASSHNRPSDYGYTF.

The rearrangement joins TRBV19 to TRBJ2-5; D uncertain. This CDR3 has 13 residues. CDR1 and CDR2 (germline): LNHDA, SQIVND (reference sequence). Trimming left V 10 bases short and J 5 bases short, with 17 bases between. CDR3 DNA sequence: TGTGCCACCTCGACGGTCTCCGCTGAGACCCAGTACTTC. Translation: CATSTVSAETQYF.

The genes are TRBV7-2 and TRBJ2-5; D unresolved. Trimming removed 5 bases at V and 0 bases at J, with 7 bases between. There are 13 residues in the CDR3. The germline V gene encodes CDR1 SGHTA and CDR2 FQGNSA. The chain's CDR3 is CASSGANQETQYF. The CDR3 nucleotides read TGTGCCAGCAGCGGAGCGAACCAAGAGACCCAGTACTTC. The full variable domain, in which reference TRBV7-2 and TRBJ2-5 provide the parts outside the CDR3, is GAGVSQSPSNKVTEKGKDVELRCDPISGHTALYWYRQSLGQGLEFLIYFQGNSAPDKSGLPSDRFSAERTGGSVSTLTIQRTQQEDSAVYLCASSGANQETQYFGPGTRLLVL.